Here is one T cell receptor beta chain with its context. Sequencing was performed with immunoSEQ multiplex PCR; in TCRdb, only in-frame clones are kept and a portion is missing. The table records some 40,000 clones, over 80% of them present only once. The data were taken from a study of T cell changes during pregnancy in multiple sclerosis. V dropped 2 bases and J dropped 3 bases, with 11 bases sitting between them. Germline assignment: CDR1 MDHEN and CDR2 SYDVKM. CDR3 length: 15 residues. This specimen consisted of CD4+ T cells from peripheral blood mononuclear cells, obtained in the third trimester of pregnancy. The clonotype originates from a female donor in good health, enrolled as a control in a pregnancy study. The genes are TRBV28 and TRBJ1-5, with D tentatively TRBD1 (5 bases). The CDR3 region has the DNA TGTGCCAGCAGTTTAGAGTCGGGGGACAATCAGCCCCAGCATTTT. Amino acid sequence: CASSLESGDNQPQHF.